This T cell receptor (beta chain) was observed in a study of blood T cell repertoires in COVID-19. As for the study in general: Acute and convalescent COVID-19 specimens originated in the United States, Italy and Spain. PBMCs, B-cell-depleted T cells, or T cells were the source of the cDNA or gDNA that made up the material.

Clones were read by immunoSEQ multiplex PCR, and TCRdb kept only the in-frame ones, dropping some. The sample consists of about 70,000 clones, roughly nine tenths of them appearing once. V was pared by 2 bases and J by 7 bases, with 4 bases of the junction left unmatched. The germline CDR1 and CDR2 sequences are LGHNA and YNFKEQ. This CDR3 is built from 14 residues. The source of this sequence is a human donor in a cohort sampled during active COVID-19. This chain connects TRBV4-2 to TRBJ2-1; 8 bases map to TRBD2. The sample consisted of peripheral blood. The chain's CDR3 is CASSQSGSGNEQFF. The DNA of the CDR3 is TGTGCCAGCAGCCAAAGCGGGAGCGGGAATGAGCAGTTCTTC.